Following are 19 T cell receptor beta chains from one sample sequenced in a study of blood T cell repertoires in COVID-19. Data came from immunoSEQ multiplex PCR; TCRdb stores just in-frame clones and leaves some out. Here the sample spans roughly 60,000 clones, over 75% being singletons. Sequencing was carried out using peripheral blood. All receptors come from a man aged 80 or over with acute or convalescent COVID-19.

This chain uses TRBV6-5 with TRBJ2-7; tentative D call: TRBD2 (6 bases). From germline, CDR1 is MNHEY and CDR2 SVGAGI. The CDR3 has 12 residues. Trimming shortened V by 6 bases and J by 1 base, and 7 bases separated the two germline ends. CDR3 protein: CASRGGSYEQYF. CDR3 coding DNA: TGTGCCAGCAGGGGGGGTTCCTACGAGCAGTACTTC.

V is TRBV5-4 and J is TRBJ2-5, with 12 bases fitting TRBD2. J was trimmed by 5 bases and V by 5 bases; bases with no gene match: 7. The germline gives CDR1 SGHNT, CDR2 YYREEE (reference sequence). The CDR3 has 15 residues. The CDR3 spells CASSSSGGDRETQYF. CDR3 nucleotide sequence: TGTGCCAGCAGTTCTAGCGGGGGGGATAGGGAGACCCAGTACTTC. Full variable domain (missing parts from reference TRBV5-4 and TRBJ2-5): ETGVTQSPTHLIKTRGQQVTLRCSSQSGHNTVSWYQQALGQGPQFIFQYYREEENGRGNFPPRFSGLQFPNYSSELNVNALELDDSALYLCASSSSGGDRETQYFGPGTRLLVL.

The V gene is TRBV11-3, the J gene TRBJ2-7; TRBD1 might be the D (5 bases). V lost 1 base, J lost 8 bases, and 9 bases lay in between. The CDR3 has 12 residues. CDR1 and CDR2 from the germline V gene are SGHNT and YENEEA. Here the CDR3 reads CASSLGQIKQYF. Here the CDR3 DNA reads TGTGCCAGCAGCTTAGGACAGATAAAGCAGTACTTC. The full variable domain, in which reference TRBV11-3 and TRBJ2-7 provide the parts outside the CDR3, is EAGVVQSPRYKIIEKKQPVAFWCNPISGHNTLYWYLQNLGQGPELLIRYENEEAVDDSQLPKDRFSAERLKGVDSTLKIQPAELGDSAVYLCASSLGQIKQYFGPGTRLTVT.

The V and J genes are TRBV9 and TRBJ1-1; 7 positions agree with TRBD1. Germline V CDR1 and CDR2: SGDLS, YYNGEE. V lost 3 bases, J lost 5 bases, and 7 bases stayed unmatched. The CDR3 has 14 residues. Written as DNA, the CDR3 is TGTGCCAGCAGCGCCCTGACAGGGAGGACTGAAGCTTTCTTT. Residues: CASSALTGRTEAFF.

This chain uses TRBV4-1 with TRBJ2-5; TRBD2 is a possible D gene (5 bases). Germline V gene data show CDR1 as MGHRA and CDR2 as YSYEKL. Trimming removed 1 base at V and 3 bases at J, with 12 bases between. The CDR3 is made up of 15 amino acids. As DNA, the CDR3 is TGCGCCAGCAGCCAAGTACCCACGGGGAAAGAGACCCAGTACTTC. Its protein product is CASSQVPTGKETQYF.

The genes are TRBV6-1 and TRBJ2-7, with 10 bases identical to TRBD1. The CDR3 contains 16 residues. The V and J ends lost 2 bases and 2 bases, in that order; junction bases with no gene match: 6. The germline gives CDR1 MNHNS, CDR2 SASEGT. The CDR3 DNA follows: TGTGCCAGCAGTGAATCAGGGACAGGGGCGACCTACGAGCAGTACTTC. Its protein is CASSESGTGATYEQYF.

This clone was recorded only once. V and J are TRBV5-1 and TRBJ1-6; TRBD1 matches at 8 bases. The CDR3 extends over 14 amino acids. Germline CDR1 reads SGHRS; CDR2 reads YFSETQ. V was clipped by 4 bases and J by 9 bases; unmatched bases: 6. CDR3 in DNA: TGCGCCAGCAGCCCACAGGGGGTAGGTTCACCCCTCCACTTT. Protein product: CASSPQGVGSPLHF.

Turning to this clone: The junction departs from germline at one end; a sequencing error may be responsible. The chain combines TRBV2 with TRBJ1-1; perhaps TRBD1 as D (6 bases). CDR3 length equals 12 residues. Germline V gene lookup returns CDR1 SNHLY and CDR2 FYNNEI. Here the CDR3 reads CVSSGEPTEAFF. CDR3 in DNA: TGTGTCAGCTCAGGGGAGCCCACTGAAGCTTTCTTT. Supplemented by reference TRBV2 and TRBJ1-1, the full variable domain reads EPEVTQTPSHQVTQMGQEVILRCVPISNHLYFYWYRQILGQKVEFLVSFYNNEISEKSEIFDDQFSVERPDGSNFTLKIRSTKLEDSAMYFCVSSGEPTEAFFGQGTRLTVV.

This chain joins TRBV7-8 and TRBJ1-4, with 7 bases matching TRBD1. The CDR3 spans 14 residues. Germline V gene data show CDR1 as SGHVS and CDR2 as FQNEAQ. Trimming took 2 bases from V and 7 from J; bases not matched to a gene: 4. The CDR3 nucleotides are TGTGCCAGCAGCTTACGAGGGGGCTTTGAAAAACTGTTTTTT. As protein: CASSLRGGFEKLFF.

The V call is TRBV2, the J call TRBJ1-5; no reliable D call. The germline gives CDR1 SNHLY, CDR2 FYNNEI. Trimming took off 6 bases at V and 4 bases at J, with 13 bases between the two ends. This CDR3 has 14 amino acids. The CDR3 coding sequence is TGTGCCAGCAGCTGGGCCTCTTCGAATCAGCCCCAGCATTTT. It yields the protein CASSWASSNQPQHF.

The rearrangement links TRBV7-2 to TRBJ2-3; 9 positions match TRBD2. The CDR3 extends over 18 amino acids. J was trimmed by 0 bases and V by 5 bases; bases with no gene match: 12. The germline V gene has CDR1 SGHTA and CDR2 FQGNSA. CDR3 in amino acids: CASSLPGLAPQSTDTQYF. CDR3 in DNA: TGTGCCAGCAGCCTGCCGGGACTAGCACCCCAGAGCACAGATACGCAGTATTTT.

J is TRBJ2-7 and V is TRBV3-1 (or the pseudogene TRBV3-2); 8 bases agree with TRBD2. Looked up from germline, CDR1 is LGHDT and CDR2 is YNNKEL (reference sequence). This CDR3 comprises 15 residues. V lost 1 base to trimming and J lost 3 bases; unmatched junction nucleotides: 5. CDR3 DNA: TGTGCCAGCAGCCAAGGACCCGGGACTAGCTACGAGCAGTACTTC. This translates into CASSQGPGTSYEQYF.

The chain recombines TRBV29-1 with TRBJ1-2; 8 bases are shared with TRBD1. There are 13 residues in the CDR3. J lost 2 bases, V lost 7 bases, and 6 bases had no gene match. CDR1 and CDR2 from the germline V gene are SQVTM and ANQGSEA. CDR3 region: CSAARQGNYGYTF. In DNA, the CDR3 is TGCAGCGCAGCCCGACAGGGGAACTATGGCTACACCTTC.

The rearrangement uses TRBV5-8 and TRBJ2-1; possible D gene TRBD2, 6 bases. The CDR3 has 14 amino acids. Trimming took 4 bases from V and 8 from J, leaving 16 bases between them. Germline-derived CDR1 and CDR2 are SGHTS and YDEGEE. The CDR3 sequence: CASSTGVLADEQFF. Here the CDR3 DNA reads TGTGCCAGCAGCACGGGAGTCTTGGCCGATGAGCAGTTCTTC.

V and J are TRBV4-1 and TRBJ2-7; weak D call: TRBD2 (5 bases). Trimming took off 0 bases at V and 2 bases at J, with 14 bases between the two ends. This CDR3 region has 16 residues. Germline V gives CDR1 MGHRA, CDR2 YSYEKL. CDR3 sequence: CASSQEGGQRTYEQYF. In DNA, the CDR3 is TGCGCCAGCAGCCAAGAAGGTGGGCAGCGGACCTACGAGCAGTACTTC.

This clone has only a few counts. The chain links TRBV11-3 to TRBJ2-7, with 8 bases aligning to TRBD2. Germline V gives CDR1 SGHNT, CDR2 YENEEA. The CDR3 has 14 amino acids. Trimming at V came to 5 bases and at J to 3 bases, leaving 6 bases not matched to a gene. The CDR3 is CASSLSGGDYEQYF. In DNA, the CDR3 is TGTGCCAGCAGCCTAAGCGGGGGCGACTACGAGCAGTACTTC.

This chain joins TRBV5-1 and TRBJ2-7, with 8 bases matching TRBD1. CDR3 length equals 15 residues. Per germline, CDR1 SGHRS and CDR2 YFSETQ. The J segment lost 2 bases and the V segment lost 4 bases, leaving 8 bases of the junction unmatched. CDR3 DNA: TGCGCCAGCAGCCCCCGTTTACAGGGGGCCTACGAGCAGTACTTC. Translated: CASSPRLQGAYEQYF.

This chain uses TRBV7-2 with TRBJ1-1; TRBD1 agrees at 11 bases. The V gene's germline CDR1 is SGHTA and CDR2 FQGNSA. The junction had 9 bases not matched to a gene; V was cut back by 5 bases and J by 1 base. The CDR3 extends over 17 amino acids. The CDR3 reads CASSRGQGVSKNTEAFF. The CDR3 DNA sequence: TGTGCCAGCAGCCGGGGACAGGGGGTTAGTAAGAACACTGAAGCTTTCTTT.

This chain joins TRBV4-2 and TRBJ2-7, with 11 bases matching TRBD2. The CDR3 is 15 residues long. The trim removed 1 base at V and 4 bases at J, leaving 3 bases unmatched. Germline loops: CDR1 LGHNA, CDR2 YNFKEQ. This CDR3 is CASSQATSGGYEQYF. In nucleotides, the CDR3 is TGTGCCAGCAGCCAAGCTACTAGCGGGGGTTACGAGCAGTACTTC.